This T cell receptor beta chain was identified in a study of CXCR3-negative and CXCR3-positive naive CD8 T cells. Study findings and constraints: Researchers report that CXCR3-positive naive cells carry more hydrophobic TRB CDR3s than CXCR3-negative naive cells. Diversity in memory CD8+ cells fell much lower than the comparably high levels seen in both naive subsets. Whereas memory cells differed, naive CXCR3-negative and CXCR3-positive cells shared similar TRBV-TRBJ usage.

UMI-tagged TRB cDNA libraries were built via 5' RACE. TCRdb reanalyzed the 5' RACE reads and collapses them to one entry per CDR3 protein, without DNA. The listing records tens of thousands of distinct CDR3 sequences. The sorting of each CD8+ T cell subset was done in triplicate, at more than 250,000 cells each. About this clonotype: The antigen is not known.

The sequence was obtained from a human donor in good health. Some clones in this sample may be carry-over from other donors' samples. Specimen: naive CXCR3+ CD8+ T cells from blood. This sample's subset: CD45RO-CCR7+CD27+CD95- naive CD8+ T cells expressing CXCR3 (TNR3+).

CDR3 protein: CASSFENRADGYTF. This chain joins TRBV5-1 and TRBJ1-2; TCRdb picks TRBD1, but there is no DNA to check that call. The CDR3 is made up of 14 amino acids. In germline, CDR1 is SGHRS, CDR2 YFSETQ.